This TCR beta chain was sequenced during a study of T cell responses to AZD1222 COVID-19 vaccine. V dropped 7 bases and J dropped 2 bases, with 19 bases sitting between them. Germline CDR1 KGHDR, CDR2 SFDVKD. The CDR3 contains 16 residues. The count of this clone is one. Repertoires were generated with immunoSEQ multiplex PCR, while TCRdb's copy carries only in-frame clones and drops some. Of 110,000 to 150,000 clones in the sample, 75% to 90% were seen once. V usage is TRBV24-1 and J usage is TRBJ1-2; tentatively, D is TRBD1 (5 bases). The TCR sequence derives from an adult in good health. The sample in question was peripheral blood, obtained on day 0 of AZD1222 vaccination. The CDR3 protein is CATSDGDSDQNYGYTF. Written as DNA, the CDR3 is TGTGCCACCAGCGACGGAGACAGTGATCAGAACTATGGCTACACCTTC.